Presented here are 30 T cell receptor beta chains from one specimen sequenced in a study of PD-1 blockade in classical Hodgkin lymphoma. Profiling relied on immunoSEQ multiplex PCR, and the TCRdb table lists in-frame clones only, not all of them. The sample has roughly 19,000 clones; about 87% are singletons. As to time point: cycle 4 day 1 (C4D1), after five to seven weeks of nivolumab. Each of the patients experienced relapse following autologous stem cell transplantation, and their brentuximab vedotin exposure differed. Researchers pulled CD8+ T cells out of thawed PBMCs using magnetic negative selection. The specimen was CD8+ T cells from blood, collected before the fourth cycle of nivolumab. The receptors originated from a human donor with classical Hodgkin lymphoma.

The chain uses TRBV27 and TRBJ2-1; 8 bases are shared with TRBD2. This CDR3 spans 18 amino acids. Germline assignment: CDR1 MNHEY and CDR2 SMNVEV (reference sequence). With 1 base clipped from V and 0 bases from J, the junction kept 8 bases outside the gene matches. The CDR3 loop reads CASSLFALSGVSYNEQFF. The CDR3 nucleotides read TGTGCCAGCAGTTTATTTGCGCTTAGCGGGGTCTCCTACAATGAGCAGTTCTTC.

This chain links TRBV28 with TRBJ2-7, with TRBD1 matching 8 bases. The J segment lost 5 bases and the V segment lost 2 bases, leaving 5 bases of the junction unmatched. The V gene's germline CDR1 is MDHEN and CDR2 SYDVKM. This CDR3 is built from 14 residues. CDR3 loop: CASSLLGTGDEQYF. CDR3 sequence (DNA): TGTGCCAGCAGTTTACTCGGGACAGGAGACGAGCAGTACTTC.

The chain links TRBV27 to TRBJ2-5; no clear D gene. The CDR3 has 13 amino acids. Per germline, CDR1 MNHEY and CDR2 SMNVEV (reference sequence). The germline V and J ends were trimmed by 3 bases and 1 base, with 6 bases remaining between them. The CDR3 DNA is TGTGCCAGCAGTTTGGTAGGCCAAGAGACCCAGTACTTC. Protein sequence: CASSLVGQETQYF.

The chain joins TRBV2 to TRBJ2-5, with 7 bases that match TRBD1. J was trimmed by 5 bases and V by 10 bases; bases with no gene match: 13. Germline V CDR1 and CDR2: SNHLY, FYNNEI. This CDR3 has 14 residues. The CDR3 bases are TGTGCCACCTACAGGGGCGGATCTTGGGAGACCCAGTACTTC. Amino acid sequence: CATYRGGSWETQYF.

The chain uses TRBV4-2 and TRBJ2-2, with 9 bases matching TRBD1. Germline V CDR1 and CDR2: LGHNA, YNFKEQ. The CDR3 covers 18 residues. V was clipped by 0 bases and J by 5 bases; unmatched bases: 10. The CDR3 DNA sequence: TGTGCCAGCAGCCAAGAGAGAGAGGACAGGGGCGGAACCGGGGAGCTGTTTTTT. Translation gives CASSQEREDRGGTGELFF.

V usage is TRBV6-1 and J usage is TRBJ2-3; no reliable D call. Germline lookup yields CDR1 MNHNS and CDR2 SASEGT. The CDR3 runs 15 residues. V was cut by 2 bases and J by 0 bases, with 9 bases left in between. CDR3 sequence: CASSEFYGSTDTQYF. DNA for the CDR3: TGTGCCAGCAGTGAATTTTACGGAAGCACAGATACGCAGTATTTT.

The chain couples TRBV7-6 to TRBJ2-7; 8 positions agree with TRBD2. Germline CDR1 SGHVS, CDR2 FNYEAQ. CDR3 size: 16 residues. V was pared by 1 base and J by 2 bases, with 7 bases of the junction left unmatched. CDR3 nucleotide sequence: TGTGCCAGCAGCTTAGAGTCTACGGGAGGGACCTACGAGCAGTACTTC. Amino acids: CASSLESTGGTYEQYF.

The CDR3, as DNA: TGTGCCAGCAGTTTCGGGGGAGCCTTGGCCAAAAACATTCAGTACTTC. It encodes CASSFGGALAKNIQYF. The chain joins TRBV27 to TRBJ2-4; possible D gene TRBD2, 6 bases. V lost 3 bases, J lost 1 base, and 13 bases lay in between. Per the germline V gene, CDR1 is MNHEY and CDR2 is SMNVEV (reference sequence). The CDR3 runs 16 residues.

The chain links TRBV29-1 to TRBJ2-7, with 8 bases that match TRBD1. V lost 3 bases to trimming and J lost 5 bases; unmatched junction nucleotides: 6. Looked up from germline, CDR1 is SQVTM and CDR2 is ANQGSEA. The CDR3 totals 13 residues. The CDR3 reads CSVDRTGRDEQYF. Written as DNA, the CDR3 is TGCAGCGTTGATCGGACAGGGAGAGACGAGCAGTACTTC.

The table lists this clone with a count of one. The chain links TRBV21-1 to TRBJ2-7; the tabulated D call, TRBD2, remains unverified against the DNA. TRBV21-1 is tagged as a pseudogene. This CDR3 spans 19 amino acids. This chain's CDR3 is CASSKGTPWPSGRYYEQYF. In DNA, the CDR3 is TGTGCCAGCAGCAAAGGCACCCCTTGGCCTAGCGGGAGGTACTACGAGCAGTACTTC.

The rearrangement joins TRBV4-2 to TRBJ2-5; 14 bases map to TRBD2. Judging by the DNA end, TRBJ2-7 fits better; the J call may be wrong. Germline CDR1 is LGHNA and CDR2 is YNFKEQ. The CDR3 covers 16 residues. This CDR3 reads CASSQEGTSGSYEQYF. For the CDR3, the DNA is TGTGCCAGCAGCCAAGAAGGGACTAGCGGGAGCTACGAGCAGTACTTC.

The gene calls are TRBV7-9 and TRBJ1-2; D is unresolved. Per the germline V gene, CDR1 is SEHNR and CDR2 is FQNEAQ (reference sequence). Trimming took 5 bases from V and 2 from J, leaving 12 bases between them. This CDR3 contains 14 residues. The CDR3 DNA reads TGTGCCAGCAGCCCTGCCAACCTAAACTATGGCTACACCTTC. Encoded protein: CASSPANLNYGYTF.

J is TRBJ1-2 and V is TRBV30; D call uncertain. CDR1 GTSNPN and CDR2 SVGIG come from the germline V gene (reference sequence). The CDR3 is 11 residues long. V lost 4 bases to trimming and J lost 4 bases, with 7 bases between them. The CDR3 DNA sequence: TGTGCCTGGATAGAACTCTATGGCTACACCTTC. It codes for CAWIELYGYTF.

This sequence joins TRBV4-1 and TRBJ2-7; 7 nucleotides agree with TRBD1. Germline V CDR1 and CDR2: MGHRA, YSYEKL. The CDR3 covers 16 residues. V trimming: 1 base; J trimming: 3 bases; junction bases outside the gene matches: 9. The CDR3 spells CASSQAPQGVYYEQYF. CDR3 bases: TGCGCCAGCAGCCAAGCCCCGCAGGGGGTATACTACGAGCAGTACTTC.

This clone showed up just once. This chain links TRBV10-2 with TRBJ2-1, with 7 bases matching TRBD1. V trimming: 6 bases; J trimming: 6 bases; junction bases outside the gene matches: 2. The CDR3 runs to 12 residues. Germline V gene data show CDR1 as WSHSY and CDR2 as SAAADI. The CDR3 sequence is CASRQGLNEQFF. Here the CDR3 DNA reads TGCGCCAGCAGACAGGGGCTCAATGAGCAGTTCTTC.

The CDR3 loop is CAISERGQVGYEQYF. The CDR3, as DNA: TGTGCCATCAGTGAGAGGGGACAGGTGGGCTACGAGCAGTACTTC. V usage is TRBV10-3 and J usage is TRBJ2-7, with 8 positions matching TRBD1. Looked up from germline, CDR1 is ENHRY and CDR2 is SYGVKD. J lost 3 bases, V lost 2 bases, and 6 bases had no gene match. The CDR3 contains 15 residues.

The chain recombines TRBV5-1 with TRBJ2-2; tentatively, D is TRBD1 (5 bases). The V end lost 3 bases, the J end lost 1 base, and 7 bases lay between the germline ends. The CDR3 contains 14 residues. Germline CDR1 SGHRS, CDR2 YFSETQ. CDR3: CASSSDRNTGELFF. The CDR3 DNA reads as TGCGCCAGCAGCTCCGACAGGAACACCGGGGAGCTGTTTTTT.

This clone is a singleton in its sample. This sequence joins TRBV5-4 and TRBJ1-2, with 7 bases that match TRBD1. J was trimmed by 5 bases and V by 3 bases; bases with no gene match: 13. Germline values: CDR1 SGHNT, CDR2 YYREEE (reference sequence). This CDR3 region has 16 residues. CDR3 nucleotides: TGTGCCAGCAGCTCAAGCCTTACAGGGGCTCGGTATGGCTACACCTTC. Encoded protein: CASSSSLTGARYGYTF.

The gene calls are TRBV6-1 and TRBJ1-1, with TRBD1 identical over 7 bases. Germline CDR1 and CDR2: MNHNS and SASEGT. The CDR3 is made up of 12 amino acids. J was trimmed by 6 bases and V by 10 bases; bases with no gene match: 8. The CDR3 reads CAIRDRGSEAFF. CDR3 in DNA: TGTGCCATCCGGGACAGAGGATCTGAAGCTTTCTTT.

V is TRBV11-3 and J is TRBJ2-3, with 8 bases identical to TRBD2. The junction had 9 bases not matched to a gene; V was cut back by 3 bases and J by 4 bases. In germline, CDR1 is SGHNT, CDR2 YENEEA. CDR3 size: 16 residues. The CDR3 reads CASSFRGGKFSDTQYF. The CDR3 DNA follows: TGTGCCAGCAGCTTCCGCGGGGGGAAGTTTTCAGATACGCAGTATTTT.

The chain links TRBV27 to TRBJ1-1, with no clear D. Looked up from germline, CDR1 is MNHEY and CDR2 is SMNVEV (reference sequence). This CDR3 comprises 14 residues. V lost 7 bases and J 5 bases, leaving 17 bases between the germline ends. The CDR3 nucleotides are TGTGCCAGCACCCCAGGAGGGCTAAGGACTGAAGCTTTCTTT. Its protein is CASTPGGLRTEAFF.

The CDR3 loop reads CASTGPGSGDTQYF. The DNA of the CDR3 is TGTGCCAGCACCGGGCCAGGGTCTGGAGATACGCAGTATTTT. The chain joins TRBV2 to TRBJ2-3, with a possible D match to TRBD1 (5 bases). In germline, CDR1 is SNHLY, CDR2 FYNNEI. Deletions cut 7 bases from V and 5 bases from J, with 16 bases between. This CDR3 contains 14 residues. The full variable domain, rest sourced from reference TRBV2 and TRBJ2-3, is EPEVTQTPSHQVTQMGQEVILRCVPISNHLYFYWYRQILGQKVEFLVSFYNNEISEKSEIFDDQFSVERPDGSNFTLKIRSTKLEDSAMYFCASTGPGSGDTQYFGPGTRLTVL.

The gene calls are TRBV11-2 and TRBJ2-3; tentatively, D is TRBD2 (6 bases). Looked up from germline, CDR1 is SGHAT and CDR2 is FQNNGV. The CDR3 totals 13 residues. Trimming took off 3 bases at V and 7 bases at J, with 11 bases between the two ends. CDR3 protein: CASSLGGVHTQYF. The CDR3 coding sequence is TGTGCCAGCAGCTTGGGCGGGGTTCATACGCAGTATTTT.

The rearrangement uses TRBV5-1 and TRBJ2-1; D ambiguous. The CDR3 is 13 residues long. The V end was cut by 3 bases, the J end by 6 bases, with 10 bases between. The germline V gene has CDR1 SGHRS and CDR2 YFSETQ. CDR3 protein: CASSWSTSNEQFF. CDR3 bases: TGCGCCAGCAGCTGGTCTACCTCCAATGAGCAGTTCTTC.

This clone was found a few times. The genes are TRBV2 and TRBJ1-2, with D maybe TRBD1 (5 bases). Trimming took 5 bases from V and 8 from J, leaving 9 bases between them. Germline lookup yields CDR1 SNHLY and CDR2 FYNNEI. The CDR3 runs 11 residues. The CDR3 spells CASSPRGGYTF. The CDR3 DNA sequence: TGTGCCAGCAGTCCACGGGGGGGCTACACCTTC.

CDR3 sequence (DNA): TGTGCCAGCAGTTACAGCCCACCGGGAACCTACGAGCAGTACTTC. Its translation: CASSYSPPGTYEQYF. The V call is TRBV6-5, the J call TRBJ2-5, with D tentatively TRBD2 (5 bases). The J call is uncertain, as TRBJ2-7 better fits the DNA end. Per germline, CDR1 MNHEY and CDR2 SVGAGI. The CDR3 has 15 residues.

The CDR3 protein is CASDGIYEQYF. CDR3 bases: TGTGCCAGCGACGGAATCTACGAGCAGTACTTC. The chain uses TRBV6-1 and TRBJ2-7; no clear D. V lost 8 bases and J 3 bases, leaving 8 bases between the germline ends. This CDR3 has 11 residues. Germline loops: CDR1 MNHNS, CDR2 SASEGT.

The rearrangement links TRBV28 to TRBJ2-7; the match to TRBD1 covers 8 bases. The junction had 16 bases not matched to a gene; V was cut back by 6 bases and J by 3 bases. This CDR3 region has 17 residues. CDR1 and CDR2 (germline): MDHEN, SYDVKM. The CDR3 loop reads CASSSRDRTLRSYEQYF. The CDR3 nucleotides read TGTGCCAGCAGCAGCCGGGACAGGACTCTGCGGAGCTACGAGCAGTACTTC.

This clone was counted a single time. The chain has TRBV7-9 and TRBJ2-5; no firm D call. Germline V CDR1 and CDR2: SEHNR, FQNEAQ (reference sequence). The CDR3 runs 10 residues. The germline V and J ends were trimmed by 3 bases and 6 bases, with 2 bases remaining between them. The CDR3 DNA follows: TGTGCCAGCAGCTTGAAGACCCAGTACTTC. Translation: CASSLKTQYF.

The J gene is TRBJ2-7, the V gene TRBV6-1; 11 bases fit TRBD2. Trimming removed 4 bases from V and 3 bases from J; junction bases left unmatched: 20. The germline V gene encodes CDR1 MNHNS and CDR2 SASEGT. The CDR3 has 20 amino acids. The CDR3 protein is CASSAGGSGRVRGGFYEQYF. For the CDR3, the DNA is TGTGCCAGCAGTGCAGGGGGTAGCGGGAGGGTCCGCGGGGGCTTCTACGAGCAGTACTTC.